This T cell receptor beta chain was obtained from a study of cytomegalovirus exposure and HLA in healthy donors (dated by TCRdb to about 2017). About the study as a whole: In an earlier analysis of several hundred of the donors, 250 to 300 Gb of sequence data and 90 million to 120 million unique TCR beta sequences from roughly 180 million T cells were reported. Alongside the repertoire data, information on donor age, sex, ethnicity and CMV serostatus was compiled. Genome-wide SNP genotypes for about 55% of the roughly 670 donors were used in a later genetic analysis, which treated that subset as a discovery cohort. Roughly 5 DR-DQ haplotypes were handled as single units for association and clustering, since linkage in the cohort was strong. To predict cytomegalovirus infection status, the study combined high-throughput TCR immunosequencing, statistical association of individual TCRs with disease status, and machine learning. Among 300 to 500 genotyped donors of the cohort, an average of roughly 230,000 unique TCR beta nucleotide sequences was sequenced per donor, of which about 19% were non-productive. In a later analysis, previously published TCR beta repertoires from roughly 710 donors were re-analyzed and high-resolution HLA genotyping was added so that TCR occurrence patterns could be studied. Typing coverage differed by locus: A, B, C, DRB1 and DQB1 were typed in about 620-640 donors, DQA1 in 500 to 550, DPA1 in 600 to 610, and DPB1 in roughly 450. An early release that covered approximately 600 HLA-typed donors contained about 300 gigabases of sequencing data and 75 million to 100 million unique TCR sequences. Every discovery cohort repertoire had been produced on one sequencing platform. Using immunosequencing, the study profiled T cell repertoires from around 680 subjects and related those repertoires to cytomegalovirus serostatus. Of the roughly 390 genotyped donors, approximately 83% fell in the genetic ancestry cluster associated with self-reported Caucasian donors. An earlier analysis of 587 of the donors used high-throughput TCR beta sequencing to judge whether each TCR beta V gene segment behaved as functional or pseudogenic. A separate validation cohort of over 95 different subjects was used in addition to the approximately 640-subject first cohort. The later analysis used no new phenotypic data to find candidate immune exposures, relying instead on TCR beta sequences and their occurrence across donors. HLA typing covered class I and class II loci at four-digit resolution. The aim of the study was to test whether cataloging public T cell receptors could identify signatures of past pathogen exposure.

The cohort comprised 670 or so healthy bone marrow donors. At the time of sampling, every cohort member was nominally healthy, though immune exposures that went unrecorded were likely present. The donor was CMV seronegative and belonged to the group of 352 seronegative cohort members. Every donor gave a peripheral blood sample, and the peripheral blood mononuclear cells from that sample were used for TCR beta sequencing. Genomic DNA was extracted from the blood cell samples with the Qiagen DNeasy Blood Extraction Kit. Here is what the overall study found, with its caveats: In a later analysis, most CMV-associated TCR beta chains were found to appear HLA-restricted, with HLA associations seemingly driven largely by CMV exposure. Correlated functional status among segregating V segments might be attributable to linkage disequilibrium, but an unknown experimental factor could not be ruled out. In vitro tests confirmed that a few of the cytomegalovirus-associated TCR beta chains recognize cytomegalovirus antigens. In the study, approximately 160 TCR beta chains were listed as associated with cytomegalovirus. This cohort had only TCR beta chains sequenced, and the lack of alpha or paired-chain data limited which features could be detected. A later analysis associated roughly 17,000 TCR beta sequences with specific HLA alleles at a false discovery rate of 0.05. Cytomegalovirus status was reported to be diagnosed by the classifier with high specificity and sensitivity in both the original and validation cohorts. V-gene and J-gene trimming of TCR beta chains was associated with a missense DCLRE1C variant in a later genetic analysis, and the association was replicated in an independent cohort. According to the authors, the approach could potentially be generalized to other disease states and immunological phenotypes. Roughly 15 rarely observed V segments, including chromosome 9 orphons, were excluded from the earlier analysis of several hundred of the donors because counts were too low. Because HLA typing was unavailable for some donors at each locus, only the typed subset was used in association tests. The only immune exposure information available for the cohort was CMV serostatus. According to a later genetic analysis, donors in an Asian-associated ancestry cluster had fewer N-insertions in productive TCRs than the roughly 670-donor mean. Presence/absence analyses assumed roughly uniform sequencing depth across donors, an assumption that may not hold. While some public TCRs were present in many individuals, most TCR sequences turned up only very rarely across donors. The 87-base-pair reads could not distinguish some IMGT-functional V segments, including TRBV6-2 and TRBV6-3, so those segments were excluded. According to a later analysis, TCR association rates differed among HLA loci, with DRB1 alleles showing the most associated TCRs and HLA-C alleles showing the fewest. A further reported finding was that TCR beta sequences accurately predicted the HLA-A and HLA-B alleles for most subjects in the first cohort. In a later analysis, several top co-occurrence clusters were reported to appear linked to parvovirus B19, influenza, CMV and Epstein-Barr virus. A group of highly shared sequence variants was considered likely to be a technical artifact of the sequencing pipeline. In an earlier analysis of 500 to 650 of the donors, most TCR beta V segments appeared in productive rearrangements about 87% or about 30% of the time, broadly matching IMGT annotations. Compared with equally common non-associated chains, HLA-associated TCR beta chains in a later analysis were more clonally expanded and had lower generation probabilities. Assigning TCR associations to individual alleles was difficult when HLA alleles, especially DR and DQ, strongly co-occurred.

The library was obtained by the immunoSEQ multiplex PCR assay. For the multiplex PCR, a mixture combining 60 forward primers for TCR Vbeta segments and 13 reverse primers for TCR Jbeta segments was used. A multiplex PCR assay on genomic DNA amplified the CDR3 region of rearranged TCR beta genes. Amplified TCR beta libraries were sequenced as 87-base-pair reads on the Illumina HiSeq System. The source study handled its data this way. A later analysis counted some 80 million unique TCR beta chains across the roughly 700 repertoires, and approximately 11 million of these chains were shared by at least two donors. Raw reads were error-corrected and collapsed into unique sequences by a nearest-neighbor algorithm in which closely related sequences were merged to remove PCR and sequencing errors. To assign V, D and J gene segments, CDR3 sequences were aligned to IMGT reference sequences. For a sequence to be retained, a match of at least six nucleotides was required to both a V gene segment and a J gene segment. Rearrangements were called productive when the CDR3 lacked stop codons and stayed in frame with V and J; all others were non-productive. Following IMGT convention, CDR3 was defined as the stretch from the second conserved V-encoded cysteine to the conserved J-encoded phenylalanine. Sequences without an unambiguous match to a single V gene segment were excluded from the earlier analysis of about 640 of the donors. An earlier analysis of around 600 of the donors classified V segments as functional when productive rearrangements were above 56.7% and as segregating when the standard deviation between donors was above 5%. A statistical classification framework was built for diagnosing cytomegalovirus status from the catalog of TCR beta chain sequences. A later analysis assigned V and J genes by comparing TCR nucleotide sequences with IMGT/GENE-DB human TR gene sequences. In a later analysis, CDR3 sequences and most-parsimonious VDJ recombination scenarios were assigned using the TCRdist pipeline. A later analysis defined each TCR beta chain by its CDR3 amino acid sequence plus V-gene family, and excluded reads lacking a unique V-gene family. To address suspected cross-contamination and a sequencing artifact, a later analysis removed around 600 highly shared, low-generation-probability nucleotide sequences. A later analysis calculated a clonal expansion index for each public chain from normalized within-repertoire ranks of inferred template counts. In a later analysis, generation probabilities were computed using a VDJ recombination model fitted to out-of-frame rearrangements, and the results were checked against IGoR. In a later analysis, hypergeometric tests were used to score TCR-TCR, TCR-HLA and TCR-CMV co-occurrence, with a repertoire-size bias correction applied to TCR pairs. A later analysis estimated false discovery rates by permuting HLA or CMV assignments 20 times. In a later analysis, co-occurring TCRs were grouped with DBSCAN, and TCRdist sequence similarity was added when clustering was performed within HLA-allele-positive subsets. Repertoires with fewer than 30,000 or more than 120,000 public chains were left out of co-occurrence clustering, as were a handful of repertoires with anomalous nucleotide sharing. In its TCRdb copy, this immuneACCESS table keeps in-frame sequences only and misses some clones. Where compared with another copy, unresolved V genes explain less than half of these, and the others have no known cause. The V and J calls and clone size come from that table; D and trimming were worked out from the DNA. The sample has about 200,000 clones on record, 70% to 85% of them singletons. Around 1.7% of the sample is in the top ten clones.

CDR3 length: 16 amino acids, cysteine to phenylalanine. The DNA shown is the 48-base CDR3, in frame from base 1. V and J are trimmed by 2 bases and 1 base, and the gene matches miss 6 bases of the junction. Looking up the germline V gene (reference sequence) yields CDR1 MNHNY and CDR2 SVGAGI. This clone showed up just once. What antigen it recognizes has not been identified. Base qualities are not provided; no much larger clone lies one nucleotide away. Rearrangement joined TRBV6-6 to TRBJ2-3, and 7 junctional nucleotides match TRBD1. Sequencing was performed on PBMCs. The origin of this receptor is a man aged 45-60 years in good health and CMV-seronegative. The nucleotides are TGTGCCAGCAGTTACCGACTAACAGGGGGCACAGATACGCAGTATTTT. Translated, it reads CASSYRLTGGTDTQYF.